A selection of T cell receptor beta chains follows, all from one sample in a study of cytomegalovirus exposure and HLA in healthy donors. Generated by immunoSEQ multiplex PCR, the TCRdb table keeps only in-frame clones and is missing some. The sample carries some 89,000 clones, 85% recorded once. Specimen: PBMCs. The receptors here all came from a man aged 40-55 years in good health and CMV-seropositive. Each CDR3 is given with its conserved first and last residue. D genes are given only for firm matches. Where a row states a size, it is once, few, many or the class of an expanded clone; other rows omit it.

J gene	V gene	clone size	D gene	CDR3 protein	CDR3 DNA
TRBJ1-2	TRBV5-5	few	-	CASSLAGRGPINYGYTF	TGTGCCAGCAGCTTGGCTGGACGGGGTCCAATTAACTATGGCTACACCTTC
TRBJ2-7	TRBV5-6	-	-	CASSFSGAYEQYF	TGTGCCAGCAGCTTTTCGGGAGCCTACGAGCAGTACTTC
TRBJ2-3	TRBV25-1	-	TRBD1	CASSGRDRVADTQYF	TGTGCCAGCAGTGGCCGGGACAGGGTGGCAGATACGCAGTATTTT
TRBJ1-1	TRBV28	-	-	CASSLTGNTEAFF	TGTGCCAGCAGTTTAACAGGTAACACTGAAGCTTTCTTT
TRBJ1-1	TRBV2	few	-	CASSEEAEAFF	TGTGCCAGCAGTGAGGAGGCCGAAGCTTTCTTT
TRBJ2-7	TRBV5-1	-	-	CASSLDVRLYEQYF	TGCGCCAGCAGCTTGGATGTCCGCCTTTACGAGCAGTACTTC
TRBJ2-4	TRBV18	-	-	CASSPLSGRGGKNIQYF	TGTGCCAGCTCACCACTATCTGGGAGAGGGGGCAAAAACATTCAGTACTTC
TRBJ2-1	TRBV5-1	-	TRBD2	CASSSGWVGTSDAEQFF	TGCGCCAGCAGCTCGGGATGGGTTGGGACTAGCGACGCTGAGCAGTTCTTC
TRBJ2-5	TRBV25-1	-	TRBD2	CASSEPREYQETQYF	TGTGCCAGCAGTGAACCGCGGGAGTACCAAGAGACCCAGTACTTC
TRBJ2-7	TRBV7-8	-	-	CASSPFRRGYEQYF	TGTGCCAGCAGCCCCTTTCGCCGGGGCTACGAGCAGTACTTC
TRBJ1-2	TRBV10-3	-	-	CAISESVGLGTSYGYTF	TGTGCCATCAGTGAGTCGGTAGGCCTGGGGACTTCCTATGGCTACACCTTC
TRBJ2-1	TRBV4-1	-	TRBD2	CASSRVAGGAYNEQFF	TGCGCCAGCAGCCGAGTCGCGGGGGGGGCCTACAATGAGCAGTTCTTC
TRBJ2-1	TRBV5-1	-	TRBD2	CASSLGLAGVPIDYNEQFF	TGCGCCAGCAGCTTAGGACTAGCGGGAGTACCCATCGATTACAATGAGCAGTTCTTC
TRBJ2-5	TRBV11-1	-	TRBD2	CASTGGGEETQYF	TGTGCCAGCACGGGCGGGGGGGAAGAGACCCAGTACTTC
TRBJ2-7	TRBV9	-	-	CASSGGAPYEQYF	TGTGCCAGCAGCGGCGGGGCGCCCTACGAGCAGTACTTC
TRBJ2-1	TRBV9	-	-	CASSATENEQFF	TGTGCCAGCAGCGCGACAGAAAATGAGCAGTTCTTC
TRBJ1-3	TRBV4-2	-	TRBD1	CASSQETGVGGNTIYF	TGTGCCAGCAGCCAGGAAACAGGGGTAGGCGGAAACACCATATATTTT
TRBJ2-1	TRBV19	-	-	CASRKAGSRAYNEQFF	TGTGCCAGTAGGAAGGCCGGGTCGAGAGCCTACAATGAGCAGTTCTTC
TRBJ1-1	TRBV5-1	-	-	CASSLARAGGNTEAFF	TGCGCCAGCAGCTTGGCCCGTGCGGGAGGGAACACTGAAGCTTTCTTT
TRBJ1-1	TRBV18	-	TRBD1	CASSPQVQGQNTEAFF	TGTGCCAGCTCACCACAGGTACAGGGGCAGAACACTGAAGCTTTCTTT
TRBJ2-6	TRBV7-9	-	TRBD2	CASSLWGGGSGANVLTF	TGTGCCAGCAGCTTATGGGGGGGAGGCTCTGGGGCCAACGTCCTGACTTTC
TRBJ1-5	TRBV19	once	-	CASSIQVDQPQHF	TGTGCCAGTAGTATACAGGTAGACCAGCCCCAGCATTTT
TRBJ2-5	TRBV6-4	-	-	CASSAAGRGWETQYF	TGTGCCAGCAGTGCGGCTGGCAGGGGATGGGAGACCCAGTACTTC
TRBJ2-7	TRBV19	medium-sized	TRBD2	CASTPRAGRTYEQYF	TGTGCCAGTACCCCAAGAGCGGGACGGACCTACGAGCAGTACTTC
TRBJ1-6	TRBV11-2	-	-	CASSLSPGGLSPLHF	TGTGCCAGCAGCTTATCACCGGGGGGGCTCTCACCCCTCCACTTT
TRBJ2-7	TRBV19	-	TRBD1	CASSIDRGLSYEQYF	TGTGCCAGTAGTATCGACAGGGGCCTATCCTACGAGCAGTACTTC
TRBJ1-4	TRBV6-1	once	-	CASSDYRSTNEKLFF	TGTGCCAGCAGTGACTACAGGTCAACTAATGAAAAACTGTTTTTT
TRBJ1-5	TRBV30	-	-	CAWSVRGLEQPQHF	TGTGCCTGGAGTGTACGGGGACTGGAGCAGCCCCAGCATTTT
TRBJ2-3	TRBV6-6	-	-	CASSYGAGATDTQYF	TGTGCCAGCAGTTACGGTGCGGGGGCCACAGATACGCAGTATTTT
TRBJ1-6	TRBV28	-	-	CASSFGRGNNSPLHF	TGTGCCAGCAGTTTCGGCAGGGGCAATAATTCACCCCTCCACTTT
TRBJ2-5	TRBV5-1	-	TRBD2	CASSLGASGRDRETQYF	TGCGCCAGCAGCTTGGGGGCTAGCGGGAGAGACAGGGAGACCCAGTACTTC
TRBJ2-5	TRBV6-1	-	-	CASSRSAQETQYF	TGTGCCAGCTCCCGGAGTGCCCAAGAGACCCAGTACTTC
TRBJ2-3	TRBV5-1	-	TRBD1	CASSRTGAWGDTQYF	TGCGCCAGCAGCCGGACAGGGGCTTGGGGAGATACGCAGTATTTT
TRBJ2-3	TRBV6-1	-	TRBD2	CAHRRGSTDTQYF	TGTGCCCACAGGCGGGGGAGCACAGATACGCAGTATTTT
TRBJ2-7	TRBV11-2	-	-	CASSLEKTDEQYF	TGTGCCAGCAGCTTAGAGAAGACAGACGAGCAGTACTTC